This T cell receptor beta chain was identified during a study of CD8 T cells in ankylosing spondylitis. A note on this clonotype: Its target is not known.

Germline CDR1 reads MNHEY; CDR2 reads SMNVEV (reference sequence). This CDR3 region has 11 residues. The V gene lost 5 bases and the J gene lost 8 bases, with 9 bases spanning the gap. The study's findings and limits: Within ankylosing spondylitis blood, a TCR beta motif made up of seven to nine highly homologous variants appeared to be characteristic. Clones linked to the disease showed a CD8+ phenotype. They occurred at relatively low frequencies in peripheral blood. Reported data indicate significant enrichment of disease-linked clones within matched ankylosing spondylitis synovial fluid.

TCR beta libraries were made by quantitative 5'-RACE with molecular barcodes. TCRdb recomputed calls from the 5' RACE reads with MiXCR, one row per CDR3 protein. Of 150,000 to 200,000 distinct CDR3 sequences in the sample, roughly 12% were seen once. Sequenced input: blood, either unsorted or a sorted T cell fraction (not recorded which). The receptor was isolated from a male donor with ankylosing spondylitis or in good health (not recorded which). This chain uses TRBV27 with TRBJ1-2; D remains unclear. CDR3 region: CASSQGGGYTF. CDR3 sequence (DNA): TGTGCCAGCAGTCAAGGAGGGGGCTACACCTTC.